This passage covers 2 T cell receptor beta chains from one sample sequenced in a study of PD-1 blockade in mismatch repair-deficient tumors. This table comes from immunoSEQ multiplex PCR, and its TCRdb copy is limited to in-frame clones, with some not included. The sample shows more than 50,000 clones, 88% of them seen only once. Source: peripheral blood, taken 52 weeks after starting pembrolizumab. The receptor source for this set is an adult with mismatch repair-deficient cancer.

This sequence joins TRBV21-1 and TRBJ2-7; the table names TRBD1, a call not compared with the DNA. TRBV21-1 is flagged as a pseudogene. This CDR3 region has 17 residues. In DNA, the CDR3 is TGTGCCAGCAGCAAAGACGTCACAGTGAAACCCAACTACGAGCAGTACTTC. It yields the protein CASSKDVTVKPNYEQYF.

This rearrangement joins TRBV28 to TRBJ2-7; maybe TRBD1 (6 bases). Trimming removed 5 bases from V and 2 bases from J, with 13 bases in between. The CDR3 consists of 14 residues. The V gene's germline CDR1 is MDHEN and CDR2 SYDVKM. The CDR3 nucleotides are TGTGCCAGCAGTCCGACAGGCTTCGCCTACGAGCAGTACTTC. This gives the protein CASSPTGFAYEQYF.